This TCR beta chain was captured by sequencing in a study of shared clonotypes between healthy human individuals. For the study at large: The study used three CD4 naive, three CD4 memory, two CD8 naive and one CD8 memory plate per donor.

As for this clone: Its antigen is not known.

Findings and caveats of the study: Researchers found naive subsets generally carried larger estimated richness than memory subsets. Sampling covered blood only; tissue repertoires likely differ.

Splitting the CD4+ cells yielded a CD45RA+ naive subset and a CD45RA-negative memory subset. In germline, CDR1 is SQVTM, CDR2 ANQGSEA. This CDR3 is 15 amino acids long. The protocol was immunoSEQ multiplex PCR, while the TCRdb copy is restricted to in-frame clones and leaves out a portion. Found here are almost 750,000 clones, approximately 72% of them singletons; the top ten hold more than 1.5%. The receptor was isolated from a woman in her twenties or thirties in good health. The material sequenced was memory CD4+ T cells sorted from blood. Subset defined: CD45RA-negative fraction. This sequence joins TRBV29-1 and TRBJ2-5; 10 bases are a match to TRBD2. The DNA end is more similar to TRBJ2-7, so the J call may be wrong. The CDR3 bases are TGCAGCGTTTCGTCTTCGACTAGCGGGCACTACGAGCAGTACTTC. As protein: CSVSSSTSGHYEQYF.